This T cell receptor (beta chain) emerged from a study of blood T cell repertoires in COVID-19. The wider study: Some COVID-19 samples were acute and others convalescent; all came from the United States, Italy and Spain.

This CDR3 spans 17 amino acids. V was pared by 0 bases and J by 3 bases, with 8 bases of the junction left unmatched. Assay used: immunoSEQ multiplex PCR; TCRdb lists only in-frame clones, some missing. The sample records approximately 260,000 clones, about 81% being singletons. Sequenced input: peripheral blood. The receptor comes from a woman aged 60-75 years with active or convalescent COVID-19. The chain links TRBV5-3 to TRBJ1-1; 10 nucleotides align to TRBD1. TRBV5-3 is placed among ORFs of uncertain function. The CDR3 here is CARSLAGGQGPDTEAFF. CDR3 coding DNA: TGTGCCAGAAGCTTGGCCGGGGGACAGGGGCCTGACACTGAAGCTTTCTTT.